The 21 T cell receptor beta chains below come from one sample, sequenced in a study of T cell responses to AZD1222 COVID-19 vaccine. Libraries were prepared by immunoSEQ multiplex PCR; TCRdb keeps only in-frame clonotypes and omits some of them. Found here are around 130,000 clones, roughly 88% of them singletons; the top ten hold 1.5% to 2%. The starting material was peripheral blood, obtained on day 0 of AZD1222 vaccination. All receptors derive from an adult in good health.

The chain uses TRBV2 and TRBJ1-2, with a possible D match to TRBD1 (5 bases). CDR1 is SNHLY, CDR2 FYNNEI, per germline. The CDR3 sequence is 13 residues long. V was cut by 2 bases and J by 7 bases, with 11 bases left in between. The CDR3 DNA follows: TGTGCCAGCAGTGAACAGGGTCTTTTTGGCTACACCTTC. This sequence encodes CASSEQGLFGYTF.

This clone was detected once. This rearrangement joins TRBV5-5 to TRBJ2-7; D not certain. This CDR3 comprises 14 residues. Trimming shortened V by 3 bases and J by 0 bases, and 10 bases separated the two germline ends. The germline gives CDR1 SGHKS, CDR2 YYEKEE (reference sequence). The CDR3 reads CASSSPLGSYEQYF. For the CDR3, the DNA is TGTGCCAGCAGCTCGCCTCTGGGCTCCTACGAGCAGTACTTC.

V is TRBV5-4 and J is TRBJ2-7; D perhaps matches TRBD2 (5 bases). This CDR3 is 15 amino acids long. Germline lookup yields CDR1 SGHNT and CDR2 YYREEE (reference sequence). The V gene lost 1 base and the J gene lost 3 bases, with 14 bases spanning the gap. The CDR3 loop reads CASSLSGLAIYEQYF. CDR3 coding DNA: TGTGCCAGCAGCTTGAGTGGGCTAGCAATCTACGAGCAGTACTTC.

The J gene is TRBJ1-3, the V gene TRBV5-1; unclear D gene. This CDR3 has 16 residues. Between the trimmed V and J ends, which lost 3 bases and 4 bases, there was a span of 17 bases. Germline CDR1 and CDR2: SGHRS and YFSETQ. The CDR3 nucleotides are TGCGCCAGCAGCTCGGACGTTTACTCTGGAGGAAACACCATATATTTT. It is translated as CASSSDVYSGGNTIYF.

This chain links TRBV19 with TRBJ1-4, with D uncertain. Germline CDR1 reads LNHDA; CDR2 reads SQIVND (reference sequence). The V gene lost 7 bases and the J gene lost 0 bases, with 9 bases spanning the gap. The CDR3 is 14 amino acids. CDR3 in DNA: TGTGCCAGTAAAAGTGGGACAACTAATGAAAAACTGTTTTTT. Protein: CASKSGTTNEKLFF.

J is TRBJ2-3 and V is TRBV6-2 or TRBV6-3; the match to TRBD2 covers 11 bases. The V segment lost 6 bases and the J segment 2 bases; nucleotides outside the gene matches: 4. Germline V gene lookup returns CDR1 MNHEY and CDR2 SVGEGT. The CDR3 length is 15 residues. CDR3 sequence: CASSLLAGVTDTQYF. In DNA, the CDR3 is TGTGCCAGCAGCCTACTAGCGGGAGTCACAGATACGCAGTATTTT.

The chain joins TRBV7-3 to TRBJ2-1, with 8 bases lining up with TRBD2. There are 14 residues in the CDR3. The junction had 6 bases not matched to a gene; V was cut back by 5 bases and J by 6 bases. Germline CDR1 and CDR2: SGHTA and FQGTGA. DNA of the CDR3: TGTGCCAGCAGCCCCACCCTAGCGGGCAATGAGCAGTTCTTC. Protein product: CASSPTLAGNEQFF.

The V gene is TRBV24-1, the J gene TRBJ2-5; possibly TRBD1 for D (5 bases). Per germline, CDR1 KGHDR and CDR2 SFDVKD. This CDR3 is 14 amino acids long. Trimming took 3 bases from V and 2 from J, leaving 9 bases between them. Written as DNA, the CDR3 is TGTGCCACCAGTGATCGCCGACAGCAAGAGACCCAGTACTTC. This translates into CATSDRRQQETQYF.

This chain links TRBV5-1 with TRBJ2-4; no clear D. The CDR3 length is 17 residues. V lost 0 bases, J lost 4 bases, and 17 bases lay in between. Germline V gives CDR1 SGHRS, CDR2 YFSETQ. CDR3 sequence (DNA): TGCGCCAGCAGCTTGGGGCCGGATCCCACCCTAAAAAACATTCAGTACTTC. This translates into CASSLGPDPTLKNIQYF.

This clone was detected a few times. The V call is TRBV30, the J call TRBJ1-1; D is unresolved. The CDR3 is 14 residues long. The V end was cut by 2 bases, the J end by 1 base, with 11 bases between. Per germline, CDR1 GTSNPN and CDR2 SVGIG (reference sequence). The CDR3 DNA sequence: TGTGCCTGGAGTTCCCCCCCTCAGAACACTGAAGCTTTCTTT. This gives the protein CAWSSPPQNTEAFF.

The CDR3 spells CASTLETGVSGNTIYF. The CDR3 region has the DNA TGTGCCAGCACCCTGGAAACAGGGGTTTCGGGAAACACCATATATTTT. This rearrangement joins TRBV5-6 to TRBJ1-3, with 7 bases fitting TRBD1. V lost 6 bases and J lost 4; bases outside the gene matches: 13. Germline CDR1 is SGHDT and CDR2 is YYEEEE. The CDR3 is made up of 16 amino acids.

The chain is built from TRBV2 and TRBJ1-6; D gene unclear. Trimming pared 7 bases from V and 8 bases from J, leaving 18 bases between. Germline values: CDR1 SNHLY, CDR2 FYNNEI. This CDR3 is 15 amino acids long. In DNA, the CDR3 is TGTGCCAGCAAATGGCGGGAAGCCATAGATTCACCCCTCCACTTT. Amino acid sequence: CASKWREAIDSPLHF.

The gene calls are TRBV27 and TRBJ2-1; 7 nucleotides align to TRBD2. V was clipped by 8 bases and J by 1 base; unmatched bases: 5. Germline values: CDR1 MNHEY, CDR2 SMNVEV (reference sequence). This CDR3 has 14 amino acids. CDR3 loop: CASATSVSYNEQFF. Here the CDR3 DNA reads TGTGCCAGCGCCACTAGCGTTTCCTACAATGAGCAGTTCTTC.

The chain couples TRBV12-3 or TRBV12-4 to TRBJ1-2; D is possibly TRBD1 (6 bases). V was trimmed by 6 bases and J by 5 bases, leaving 13 bases between them. This CDR3 comprises 13 residues. CDR3 coding DNA: TGTGCCAGCAGCCGAACAGGGATTTATGGCTACACCTTC. It specifies CASSRTGIYGYTF.

This chain connects TRBV7-9 to TRBJ2-5; D is unclear. This CDR3 comprises 14 residues. Trimming pared 2 bases from V and 0 bases from J, leaving 7 bases between. Germline V gene data show CDR1 as SEHNR and CDR2 as FQNEAQ (reference sequence). The chain's CDR3 is CASSLQLYQETQYF. The CDR3 region has the DNA TGTGCCAGCAGCTTACAGCTGTACCAAGAGACCCAGTACTTC.

The chain couples TRBV29-1 to TRBJ2-2; 7 nucleotides line up with TRBD1. The V gene end was trimmed by 7 bases and the J gene end by 3 bases; junction bases not matched to a gene: 11. Germline V gene sequence: CDR1 SQVTM, CDR2 ANQGSEA. The CDR3 totals 15 residues. The CDR3 DNA is TGCAGCGCAGCCCCTACAGGGGCGGACACCGGGGAGCTGTTTTTT. Residues: CSAAPTGADTGELFF.

The chain uses TRBV6-5 and TRBJ1-2; TRBD1 is a possible D gene (5 bases). This CDR3 has 13 residues. The V end lost 6 bases, the J end lost 2 bases, and 10 bases lay between the germline ends. The germline V gene encodes CDR1 MNHEY and CDR2 SVGAGI. In DNA form, the CDR3 reads TGTGCCAGCAGCTTAGACAGAAACTATGGCTACACCTTC. This gives the protein CASSLDRNYGYTF.

The gene calls are TRBV19 and TRBJ2-2; D unclear. Trimming pared 7 bases from V and 0 bases from J, leaving 6 bases between. Germline V lookup: CDR1 LNHDA, CDR2 SQIVND (reference sequence). There are 13 residues in the CDR3. The CDR3 nucleotides are TGTGCCAGTACGGAACCGAACACCGGGGAGCTGTTTTTT. Translation: CASTEPNTGELFF.

The chain links TRBV3-1 (or the pseudogene TRBV3-2) to TRBJ2-5, with TRBD2 identical over 12 bases. Per the germline V gene, CDR1 is LGHDT and CDR2 is YNNKEL (reference sequence). The V and J ends lost 4 bases and 5 bases, in that order; junction bases with no gene match: 8. This CDR3 region has 16 residues. The CDR3 spells CASSRISSGRGETQYF. CDR3 sequence (DNA): TGTGCCAGCAGCCGAATCTCTAGCGGGAGGGGGGAGACCCAGTACTTC.

The gene calls are TRBV7-6 and TRBJ1-2; 7 nucleotides line up with TRBD1. The germline V gene encodes CDR1 SGHVS and CDR2 FNYEAQ. V gave up 5 bases and J gave up 3 bases; unmatched junction bases: 3. This CDR3 region has 13 residues. CDR3 sequence (DNA): TGTGCCAGCAGCGCCGACAGGGACTATGGCTACACCTTC. Its translation: CASSADRDYGYTF.

This clone was recorded only once. This sample also contains other DNA sequences that code for the same CDR3. The chain links TRBV5-1 to TRBJ2-3, with a tentative D call TRBD2 (6 bases). Germline CDR1 reads SGHRS; CDR2 reads YFSETQ. The CDR3 covers 14 residues. Trimming took 2 bases from V and 2 from J, leaving 9 bases between them. This CDR3 is CASSFGGDTDTQYF. The CDR3 region has the DNA TGCGCCAGCAGCTTCGGGGGAGACACAGATACGCAGTATTTT.